This T cell receptor beta chain is from a study of T cell responses to AZD1222 COVID-19 vaccine. CDR3 size: 13 residues. V was trimmed by 5 bases and J by 9 bases, leaving 15 bases between them. The germline gives CDR1 KGHDR, CDR2 SFDVKD. The assay was immunoSEQ multiplex PCR, and TCRdb's table has in-frame clones only and misses some. The sample shows some 150,000 clones, 65% to 90% of them seen only once. The material sequenced was peripheral blood, taken 28 days after the second dose of the MenACWY control vaccine. This sequence joins TRBV24-1 and TRBJ1-1; no definite D call. This TCR was sampled from an adult who received the MenACWY meningococcal vaccine as a control. The chain's CDR3 is CATSASDGRKAFF. The CDR3 DNA reads TGTGCCACCAGTGCCTCAGACGGGAGGAAAGCTTTCTTT.